This T cell receptor beta chain was found in a study of Siglec-9 on CD8 T cells in melanoma. Overall study findings and caveats: Siglec-9 reportedly marks and regulates an effector memory CD8+ T-cell subset apparently accumulating in melanoma tumors.

Libraries were prepared by immunoSEQ multiplex PCR; TCRdb keeps only in-frame clonotypes and omits some of them. The sample has some 39,000 clones; approximately 84% are singletons. With respect to this clone: Its matching antigen is unknown.

Germline V gives CDR1 MGHRA, CDR2 YSYEKL. Between the trimmed V and J ends, which lost 0 bases and 0 bases, there was a span of 8 bases. CDR3 length: 15 amino acids. The sequence derives from a human donor in good health. The sample comprised Siglec-9- CD8+ T cells sorted from blood. V is TRBV4-1 and J is TRBJ1-1; no clear D. CDR3 coding DNA: TGCGCCAGCAGCCAAGATAGTGGTATGAACACTGAAGCTTTCTTT. Amino acids: CASSQDSGMNTEAFF.